The 21 T cell receptor beta chains in this list originate from one sample, sequenced in a study of CD8+ T cells in alopecia areata. Treatment: oral pan-JAK inhibitor, 5-10 mg twice daily. RNA extraction was followed by reverse transcription into cDNA, which acted as the sequencing template. The data were produced by immunoSEQ multiplex PCR, yet TCRdb's version contains in-frame clones alone and is incomplete. The sample yields 150,000 to 250,000 clones, 45% to 75% seen once. Material: CD4+ T cells sorted from blood, obtained at week 4, from a patient treated with tofacitinib. The source is a human donor with alopecia areata.

The V and J genes are TRBV29-1 and TRBJ2-7, with D tentatively TRBD2 (5 bases). Trimming stripped 2 bases from V and 4 bases from J, with 12 bases between. The CDR3 runs to 13 residues. Germline V gene data show CDR1 as SQVTM and CDR2 as ANQGSEA. The CDR3 loop is CSVELGRRYEQYF. The CDR3, as DNA: TGCAGCGTTGAATTGGGTAGGAGGTACGAGCAGTACTTC.

The chain carries TRBV4-2 and TRBJ2-7; tentative D call: TRBD2 (5 bases). With 2 bases removed from V and 0 bases from J, the gap between germline ends came to 17 bases. CDR1 and CDR2 (germline): LGHNA, YNFKEQ. The CDR3 loop spans 17 amino acids. CDR3 DNA sequence: TGTGCCAGCAGCCAAACTCGTTGGGAGACCAGCTCCTACGAGCAGTACTTC. Translation gives CASSQTRWETSSYEQYF.

A few counts support this clone. The CDR3 DNA sequence: TGTGCCAGCAGAGGGACAGTCGGGGAGCTGTTTTTT. This encodes CASRGTVGELFF. The rearrangement uses TRBV6-6 and TRBJ2-2; 7 nucleotides line up with TRBD1. Germline assignment: CDR1 MNHNY and CDR2 SVGAGI (reference sequence). Trimming took 6 bases from V and 7 from J; bases not matched to a gene: 2. This CDR3 has 12 residues.

This clone has just a few counts. The chain uses TRBV7-2 and TRBJ1-6, with 12 nucleotides matching TRBD1. In germline, CDR1 is SGHTA, CDR2 FQGNSA. V lost 3 bases and J lost 13; bases outside the gene matches: 4. The CDR3 contains 14 residues. This CDR3 is CASSLGTGGRPLHF. CDR3 DNA sequence: TGTGCCAGCAGCTTGGGGACAGGGGGCCGTCCCCTCCACTTT. Filled out from reference TRBV7-2 and TRBJ1-6, the complete variable domain reads GAGVSQSPSNKVTEKGKDVELRCDPISGHTALYWYRQSLGQGLEFLIYFQGNSAPDKSGLPSDRFSAERTGGSVSTLTIQRTQQEDSAVYLCASSLGTGGRPLHFGNGTRLTVT.

This chain uses TRBV15 with TRBJ2-2; D ambiguous. This CDR3 is 14 amino acids long. The V gene's germline CDR1 is LNHNV and CDR2 YYDKDF (reference sequence). V was cut by 8 bases and J by 2 bases, with 12 bases left in between. The CDR3 sequence is CATHPPINTGELFF. The CDR3 DNA reads as TGTGCCACCCACCCGCCAATCAACACCGGGGAGCTGTTTTTT.

V and J are TRBV27 and TRBJ2-1; D possibly corresponds to TRBD2 (5 bases). The V end lost 3 bases, the J end lost 7 bases, and 10 bases lay between the germline ends. From germline, CDR1 is MNHEY and CDR2 SMNVEV (reference sequence). The CDR3 runs 13 residues. This chain's CDR3 is CASSFLWENEQFF. The CDR3 DNA reads TGTGCCAGCAGTTTTTTGTGGGAGAATGAGCAGTTCTTC.

V usage is TRBV6-5 and J usage is TRBJ1-2, with a weak D call TRBD1 (5 bases). The CDR3 contains 12 residues. Per the germline V gene, CDR1 is MNHEY and CDR2 is SVGAGI. V lost 8 bases to trimming and J lost 3 bases, with 10 bases between them. This chain's CDR3 is CASGGAYYGYTF. The CDR3 nucleotides are TGTGCCAGCGGAGGGGCGTACTATGGCTACACCTTC.

In DNA form, the CDR3 reads TGCAGCGTTGAAGATAGGAGGGAGGGCTATGGCTACACCTTC. It encodes CSVEDRREGYGYTF. The chain combines TRBV29-1 with TRBJ1-2; D is unclear. V was pared by 0 bases and J by 4 bases, with 12 bases between. This CDR3 contains 14 residues. Germline V lookup: CDR1 SQVTM, CDR2 ANQGSEA. Complete variable domain (other parts from reference TRBV29-1 and TRBJ1-2): SAVISQKPSRDICQRGTSLTIQCQVDSQVTMMFWYRQQPGQSLTLIATANQGSEATYESGFVIDKFPISRPNLTFSTLTVSNMSPEDSSIYLCSVEDRREGYGYTFGSGTRLTVV.

This sequence joins TRBV28 and TRBJ1-3, with TRBD1 as a possible D gene (6 bases). This CDR3 spans 16 amino acids. Trimming left V 5 bases short and J 8 bases short, with 22 bases between. The germline gives CDR1 MDHEN, CDR2 SYDVKM. The CDR3 spells CASSPLPRQAEDTIYF. For the CDR3, the DNA is TGTGCCAGCAGTCCCCTCCCCCGACAGGCTGAAGACACCATATATTTT.

The chain links TRBV29-1 to TRBJ2-5; D might be TRBD1 (6 bases). The CDR3 totals 15 residues. The ends were cut back, 1 base at V and 3 bases at J, with 15 bases in the middle. The germline gives CDR1 SQVTM, CDR2 ANQGSEA. For the CDR3, the DNA is TGCAGCGTTGAAGGGGACACAACCTCCAAAGAGACCCAGTACTTC. Its translation is CSVEGDTTSKETQYF.

The rearrangement uses TRBV29-1 and TRBJ2-4; no definite D call. CDR3 length: 12 amino acids. Trimming stripped 7 bases from V and 5 bases from J, with 12 bases between. The germline V gene has CDR1 SQVTM and CDR2 ANQGSEA. The CDR3 here is CSARGYQNIQYF. The DNA of the CDR3 is TGCAGCGCAAGAGGATATCAAAACATTCAGTACTTC.

This sequence joins TRBV6-5 and TRBJ1-1; the match to TRBD1 covers 12 bases. The CDR3 spans 15 residues. The germline CDR1 and CDR2 sequences are MNHEY and SVGAGI. V was clipped by 7 bases and J by 4 bases; unmatched bases: 7. This CDR3 is CASIKGTGGFTEAFF. CDR3 nucleotide sequence: TGTGCCAGCATCAAAGGGACAGGGGGCTTCACTGAAGCTTTCTTT.

The rearrangement joins TRBV10-3 to TRBJ2-5; D not resolved. This CDR3 has 11 residues. Per germline, CDR1 ENHRY and CDR2 SYGVKD. The germline V and J ends were trimmed by 4 bases and 4 bases, with 4 bases remaining between them. The CDR3 region is CAISVGETQYF. CDR3 sequence (DNA): TGTGCCATCAGTGTAGGAGAGACCCAGTACTTC.

The chain employs TRBV5-1 and TRBJ2-5; no clear D. Per germline, CDR1 SGHRS and CDR2 YFSETQ. The length of the CDR3 is 12 residues. V was cut by 5 bases and J by 3 bases, with 8 bases left in between. The CDR3 region is CASRWGEETQYF. The CDR3, as DNA: TGCGCCAGCAGATGGGGTGAAGAGACCCAGTACTTC.

This clone was observed many times. The V call is TRBV23-1, the J call TRBJ1-3, with 7 bases fitting TRBD1. TRBV23-1 is classed as an ORF, of uncertain function. This CDR3 is 16 amino acids long. Germline trimming cut 4 bases from V and 4 bases from J; bases unmatched to any gene: 10. The CDR3 DNA follows: TGCGCCAGCAGTCCCCGAGGGGGCTCTTTGGGAAACACCATATATTTT. This translates into CASSPRGGSLGNTIYF.

This chain links TRBV2 with TRBJ2-1, with D possibly being TRBD2 (5 bases). Germline V gene data show CDR1 as SNHLY and CDR2 as FYNNEI. The length of the CDR3 is 11 residues. Trimming took off 3 bases at V and 8 bases at J, with 5 bases between the two ends. CDR3 loop: CASSEDYEQFF. The CDR3 DNA sequence: TGTGCCAGCAGTGAGGACTATGAGCAGTTCTTC.

The chain recombines TRBV5-1 with TRBJ2-5; tentatively, D is TRBD2 (5 bases). The CDR3 sequence is 15 residues long. Germline V gene sequence: CDR1 SGHRS, CDR2 YFSETQ. V was shortened by 1 base and J by 3 bases, with 13 bases between the two germline ends. The CDR3 is CASSLPEKGEETQYF. The CDR3 bases are TGCGCCAGCAGCTTGCCGGAAAAGGGAGAAGAGACCCAGTACTTC.

This clone has only a few counts. V is TRBV29-1 and J is TRBJ2-4; the match to TRBD2 covers 15 bases. V was pared by 7 bases and J by 7 bases, with 5 bases of the junction left unmatched. The CDR3 totals 14 residues. The germline V gene has CDR1 SQVTM and CDR2 ANQGSEA. CDR3 amino acids: CSAGLAGGPNIQYF. CDR3 nucleotides: TGCAGCGCCGGACTAGCGGGGGGGCCGAACATTCAGTACTTC.

The rearrangement uses TRBV5-6 and TRBJ2-1; D ambiguous. The V gene's germline CDR1 is SGHDT and CDR2 YYEEEE. CDR3 length: 14 amino acids. V lost 2 bases and J lost 5, with 11 bases in between. The CDR3 here is CASSLPPQDNEQFF. In nucleotides, the CDR3 is TGTGCCAGCAGCTTACCCCCTCAGGACAATGAGCAGTTCTTC.

The chain has TRBV4-2 and TRBJ1-2; weak D call: TRBD1 (6 bases). Per germline, CDR1 LGHNA and CDR2 YNFKEQ. This CDR3 has 14 residues. V was clipped by 7 bases and J by 7 bases, with 19 bases between them. DNA for the CDR3: TGTGCCAGCAACTCCGAGGGGGGGCGAGTTGGCTACACCTTC. Translating it yields CASNSEGGRVGYTF.

The chain is built from TRBV29-1 and TRBJ2-5; unclear D gene. V gave up 7 bases and J gave up 1 base, with 13 bases separating them. The CDR3 spans 13 residues. Germline assignment: CDR1 SQVTM and CDR2 ANQGSEA. CDR3 DNA: TGCAGCGGTAAGCAGGTCCTCCAAGAGACCCAGTACTTC. Amino acid sequence: CSGKQVLQETQYF.